This TCR beta chain was sequenced for a study of cytomegalovirus exposure and HLA in healthy donors. Overall study results and limits: The study flagged about 160 TCR beta chains as cytomegalovirus-associated. Among TCR sequences, most were rare, though some public TCRs appeared in many donors.

In regard to this clone: The target antigen is unknown.

The CDR3 contains 16 residues. Germline V gene data show CDR1 as SEHNR and CDR2 as FQNEAQ (reference sequence). Germline trimming cut 1 base from V and 4 bases from J; bases unmatched to any gene: 5. Sequencing was performed with immunoSEQ multiplex PCR; in TCRdb, only in-frame clones are kept and a portion is missing. This sample has fewer than 130,000 clones, with around 87% found just once. V gene TRBV7-9 combines with J gene TRBJ2-2, with TRBD2 matching 8 bases. The receptor was derived from a woman aged 30 to 39 in good health and CMV-seropositive. The sequenced sample consisted of PBMCs. The CDR3 bases are TGTGCCAGCAGCTTAGAGGGACTAGTCGGCACCGGGGAGCTGTTTTTT. This codes for CASSLEGLVGTGELFF.